This T cell receptor beta chain was sequenced during a study of cytotoxic CD8 clonotypes in ibrutinib-treated CLL. The CDR3 totals 17 residues. Germline V gene lookup returns CDR1 SGHNT and CDR2 YENEEA. V shed 4 bases, J shed 2 bases, and the junction held 5 bases outside the gene matches. General study points: Investigators sampled sustained-remission and progressing patients at differing times. Baseline-level clonality went beyond age-matched healthy donors and moved in step with circulating CD8+ T-cell counts.

Investigators sought sequencing depths of between 1 in 200,000 and 1 in 1 million T cells. The method was immunoSEQ multiplex PCR; TCRdb's version includes in-frame clones alone and lacks a portion of them. This table has approximately 130,000 clones, roughly 84% appearing once. As for this clone: Antigen specificity is unknown.

Genomic DNA in an amount of about 2 micrograms was extracted from cryopreserved PBMCs and used for the preparation of TCR beta libraries. The J gene is TRBJ2-3, the V gene TRBV11-3, with 14 bases aligning to TRBD2. The receptor was derived from a human donor with chronic lymphocytic leukemia. The input for sequencing was PBMCs, taken after 24 months of ibrutinib treatment. CDR3 loop: CASSSRGLAGDTDTQYF. In DNA form, the CDR3 reads TGTGCCAGCAGCTCCCGGGGACTAGCGGGGGACACAGATACGCAGTATTTT.